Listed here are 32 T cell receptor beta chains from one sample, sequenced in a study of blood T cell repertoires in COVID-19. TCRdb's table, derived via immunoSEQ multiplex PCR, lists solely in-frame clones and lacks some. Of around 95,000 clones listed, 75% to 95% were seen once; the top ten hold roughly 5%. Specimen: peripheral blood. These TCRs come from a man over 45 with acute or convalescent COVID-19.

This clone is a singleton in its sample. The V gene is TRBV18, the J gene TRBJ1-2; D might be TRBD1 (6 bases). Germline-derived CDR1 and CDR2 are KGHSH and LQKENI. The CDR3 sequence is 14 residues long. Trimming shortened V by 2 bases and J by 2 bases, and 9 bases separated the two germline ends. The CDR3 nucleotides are TGTGCCAGCTCACCATCAGGGGCGAACTATGGCTACACCTTC. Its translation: CASSPSGANYGYTF.

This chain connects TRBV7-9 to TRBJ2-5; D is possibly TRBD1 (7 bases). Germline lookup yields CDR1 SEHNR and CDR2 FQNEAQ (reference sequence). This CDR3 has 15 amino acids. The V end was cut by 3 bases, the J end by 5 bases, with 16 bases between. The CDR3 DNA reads TGTGCCAGCAGCTTTGTCAGGGGGGAAGAGGAGACCCAGTACTTC. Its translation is CASSFVRGEEETQYF.

The DNA of the CDR3 is TGTGCCAGCAGTGCTAAGTCGGGCACTGAAGCTTTCTTT. It yields the protein CASSAKSGTEAFF. The chain employs TRBV6-2 or TRBV6-3 and TRBJ1-1; D ambiguous. The germline V gene encodes CDR1 MNHEY and CDR2 SVGEGT. Trimming shortened V by 5 bases and J by 4 bases, and 11 bases separated the two germline ends. The CDR3 has 13 residues.

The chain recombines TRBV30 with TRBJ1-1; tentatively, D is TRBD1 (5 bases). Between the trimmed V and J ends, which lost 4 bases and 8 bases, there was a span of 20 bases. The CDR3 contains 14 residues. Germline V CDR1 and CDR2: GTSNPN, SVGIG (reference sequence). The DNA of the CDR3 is TGTGCCTGGATAGGAAGACAGTTCAATACAGAAGCTTTCTTT. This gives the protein CAWIGRQFNTEAFF.

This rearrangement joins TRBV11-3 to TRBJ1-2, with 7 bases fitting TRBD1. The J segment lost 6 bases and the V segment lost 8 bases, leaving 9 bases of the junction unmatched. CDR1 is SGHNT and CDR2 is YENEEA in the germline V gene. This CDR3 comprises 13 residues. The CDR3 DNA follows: TGTGCCAGCGGACGGCAGGGGGTAGATGGCTACACCTTC. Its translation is CASGRQGVDGYTF. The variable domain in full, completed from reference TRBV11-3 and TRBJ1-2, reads EAGVVQSPRYKIIEKKQPVAFWCNPISGHNTLYWYLQNLGQGPELLIRYENEEAVDDSQLPKDRFSAERLKGVDSTLKIQPAELGDSAVYLCASGRQGVDGYTFGSGTRLTVV.

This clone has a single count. The CDR3 loop reads CASRPLLAGANVLTF. CDR3 DNA: TGCGCCAGCCGTCCTTTACTAGCTGGGGCCAACGTCCTGACTTTC. This chain joins TRBV5-1 and TRBJ2-6; D possibly corresponds to TRBD2 (5 bases). The CDR3 runs 15 residues. Germline V CDR1 and CDR2: SGHRS, YFSETQ. Trimming cost V 7 bases and J 2 bases, with 13 bases left between them.

The chain's CDR3 is CASSTGGAYEQYF. CDR3 bases: TGTGCCAGTAGTACAGGAGGAGCCTACGAGCAGTACTTC. This sequence joins TRBV19 and TRBJ2-7; possibly TRBD2 for D (5 bases). This CDR3 is built from 13 residues. The germline V gene encodes CDR1 LNHDA and CDR2 SQIVND (reference sequence). V shed 4 bases and J shed 2 bases, with 9 bases lying between them.

The CDR3 region is CASSLRQDYGYTF. As DNA, the CDR3 is TGTGCCAGCAGCTTGAGACAGGACTATGGCTACACCTTC. The chain joins TRBV5-4 to TRBJ1-2; D perhaps matches TRBD1 (6 bases). Germline V gives CDR1 SGHNT, CDR2 YYREEE (reference sequence). The CDR3 runs to 13 residues. V was pared by 1 base and J by 3 bases, with 7 bases between. The variable domain in full, completed from reference TRBV5-4 and TRBJ1-2, reads ETGVTQSPTHLIKTRGQQVTLRCSSQSGHNTVSWYQQALGQGPQFIFQYYREEENGRGNFPPRFSGLQFPNYSSELNVNALELDDSALYLCASSLRQDYGYTFGSGTRLTVV.

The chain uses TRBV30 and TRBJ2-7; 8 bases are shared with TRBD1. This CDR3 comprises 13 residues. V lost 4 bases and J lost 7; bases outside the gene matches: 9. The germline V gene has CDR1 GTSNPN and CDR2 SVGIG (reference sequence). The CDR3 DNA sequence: TGTGCCTGGACAGGGGGCTTCTCGTGGGAGCAGTACTTC. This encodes CAWTGGFSWEQYF.

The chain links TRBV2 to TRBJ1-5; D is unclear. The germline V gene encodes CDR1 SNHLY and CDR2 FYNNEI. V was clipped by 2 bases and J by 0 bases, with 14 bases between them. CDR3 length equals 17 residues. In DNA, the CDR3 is TGTGCCAGCAGTGAAAGCCGGGGTCCAACTAGCAATCAGCCCCAGCATTTT. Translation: CASSESRGPTSNQPQHF.

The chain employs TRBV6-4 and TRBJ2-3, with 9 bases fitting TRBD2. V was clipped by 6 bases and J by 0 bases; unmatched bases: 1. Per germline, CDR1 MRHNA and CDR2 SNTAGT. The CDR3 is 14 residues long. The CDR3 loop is CASSTSGSTDTQYF. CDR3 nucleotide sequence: TGTGCCAGCAGCACTAGCGGGAGCACAGATACGCAGTATTTT.

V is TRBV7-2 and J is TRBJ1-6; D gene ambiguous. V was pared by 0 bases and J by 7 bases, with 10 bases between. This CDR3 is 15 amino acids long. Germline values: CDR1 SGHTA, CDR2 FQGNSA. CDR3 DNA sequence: TGTGCCAGCAGCTTAGCGGCAGGACTAAATTCACCCCTCCACTTT. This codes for CASSLAAGLNSPLHF.

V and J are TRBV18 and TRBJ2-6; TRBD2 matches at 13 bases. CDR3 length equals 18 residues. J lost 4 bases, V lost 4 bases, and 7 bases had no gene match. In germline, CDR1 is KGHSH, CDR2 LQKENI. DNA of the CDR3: TGTGCCAGCTCACTCGGGACTAGCGGGGCCTCGGGGGCCAACGTCCTGACTTTC. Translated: CASSLGTSGASGANVLTF.

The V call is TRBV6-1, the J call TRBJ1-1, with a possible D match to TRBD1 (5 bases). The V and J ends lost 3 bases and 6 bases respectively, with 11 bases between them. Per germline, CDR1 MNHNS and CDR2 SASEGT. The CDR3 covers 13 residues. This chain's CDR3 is CASSEPGRAEAFF. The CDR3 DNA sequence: TGTGCCAGCAGTGAGCCAGGGAGGGCTGAAGCTTTCTTT.

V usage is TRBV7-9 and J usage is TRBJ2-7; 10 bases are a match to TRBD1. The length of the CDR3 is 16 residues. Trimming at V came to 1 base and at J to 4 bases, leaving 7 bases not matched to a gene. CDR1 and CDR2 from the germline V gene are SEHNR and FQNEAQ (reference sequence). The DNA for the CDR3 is TGTGCCAGCAGCTTAGTGGGACAGGGGAGTAGGTACGAGCAGTACTTC. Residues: CASSLVGQGSRYEQYF. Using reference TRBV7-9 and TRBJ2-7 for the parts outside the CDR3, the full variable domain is DTGVSQNPRHKITKRGQNVTFRCDPISEHNRLYWYRQTLGQGPEFLTYFQNEAQLEKSRLLSDRFSAERPKGSFSTLEIQRTEQGDSAMYLCASSLVGQGSRYEQYFGPGTRLTVT.

The CDR3 is CASSLTGFGQPQHF. In DNA form, the CDR3 reads TGTGCCAGCAGCCTGACTGGGTTCGGTCAGCCCCAGCATTTT. V usage is TRBV28 and J usage is TRBJ1-5; D remains ambiguous. Looked up from germline, CDR1 is MDHEN and CDR2 is SYDVKM. Trimming took 6 bases from V and 6 from J, leaving 15 bases between them. This CDR3 comprises 14 residues. Drawing the rest from reference TRBV28 and TRBJ1-5, the complete variable domain is DVKVTQSSRYLVKRTGEKVFLECVQDMDHENMFWYRQDPGLGLRLIYFSYDVKMKEKGDIPEGYSVSREKKERFSLILESASTNQTSMYLCASSLTGFGQPQHFGDGTRLSIL.

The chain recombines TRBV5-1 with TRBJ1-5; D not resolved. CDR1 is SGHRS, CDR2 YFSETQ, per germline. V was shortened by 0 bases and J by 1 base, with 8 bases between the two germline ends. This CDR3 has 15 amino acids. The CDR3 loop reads CASSLGRESNQPQHF. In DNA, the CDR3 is TGCGCCAGCAGCTTGGGTAGGGAGAGCAATCAGCCCCAGCATTTT.

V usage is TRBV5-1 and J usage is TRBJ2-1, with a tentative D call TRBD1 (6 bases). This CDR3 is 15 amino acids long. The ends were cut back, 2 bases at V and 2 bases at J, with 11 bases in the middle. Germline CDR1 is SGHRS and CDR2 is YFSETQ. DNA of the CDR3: TGCGCCAGCAGCTTTTCAGGGGACGCCTACAATGAGCAGTTCTTC. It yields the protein CASSFSGDAYNEQFF.

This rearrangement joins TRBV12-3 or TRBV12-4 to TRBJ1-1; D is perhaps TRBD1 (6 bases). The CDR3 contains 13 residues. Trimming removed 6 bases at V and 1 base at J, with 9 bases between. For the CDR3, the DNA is TGTGCCAGCAGCACCAGGGGGAACACTGAAGCTTTCTTT. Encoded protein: CASSTRGNTEAFF.

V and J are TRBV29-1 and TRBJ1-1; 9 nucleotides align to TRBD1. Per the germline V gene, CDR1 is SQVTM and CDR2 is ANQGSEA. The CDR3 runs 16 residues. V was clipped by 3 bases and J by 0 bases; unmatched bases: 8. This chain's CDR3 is CSVDRWTGAMNTEAFF. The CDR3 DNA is TGCAGCGTTGATAGGTGGACAGGGGCCATGAACACTGAAGCTTTCTTT.

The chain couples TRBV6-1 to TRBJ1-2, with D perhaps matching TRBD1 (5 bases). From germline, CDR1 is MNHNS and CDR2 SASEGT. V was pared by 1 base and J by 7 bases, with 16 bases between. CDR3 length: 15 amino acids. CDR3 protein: CASSEGQRSGRGYTF. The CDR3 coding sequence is TGTGCCAGCAGTGAAGGACAGCGCTCGGGTCGTGGCTACACCTTC.

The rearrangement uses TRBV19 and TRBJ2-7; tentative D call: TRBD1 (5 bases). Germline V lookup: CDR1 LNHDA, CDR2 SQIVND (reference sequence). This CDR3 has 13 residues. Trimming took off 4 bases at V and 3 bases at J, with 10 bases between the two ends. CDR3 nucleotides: TGTGCCAGTAGTAGGGCAGGGAACTACGAGCAGTACTTC. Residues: CASSRAGNYEQYF.

CDR3 nucleotides: TGCGCCAGCAGCCAAGGACACACCACTGGGAATGAGCAGTTCTTC. Protein sequence: CASSQGHTTGNEQFF. The chain links TRBV4-1 to TRBJ2-1, with D unclear. The CDR3 has 15 amino acids. CDR1 is MGHRA and CDR2 is YSYEKL in the germline V gene. V was cut by 1 base and J by 7 bases, with 14 bases left in between.

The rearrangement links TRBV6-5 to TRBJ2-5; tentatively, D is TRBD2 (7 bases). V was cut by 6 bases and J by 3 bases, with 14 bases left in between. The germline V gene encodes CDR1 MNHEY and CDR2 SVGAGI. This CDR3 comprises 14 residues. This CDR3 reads CASRGRGGEETQYF. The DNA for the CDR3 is TGTGCCAGCAGAGGACGAGGGGGGGAAGAGACCCAGTACTTC.

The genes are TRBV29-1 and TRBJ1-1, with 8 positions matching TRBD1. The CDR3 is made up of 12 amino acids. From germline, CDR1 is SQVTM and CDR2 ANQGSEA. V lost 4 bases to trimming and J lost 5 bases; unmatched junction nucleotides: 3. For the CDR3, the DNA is TGCAGCGTTGTCACAGGGGGGACTGAAGCTTTCTTT. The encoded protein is CSVVTGGTEAFF.

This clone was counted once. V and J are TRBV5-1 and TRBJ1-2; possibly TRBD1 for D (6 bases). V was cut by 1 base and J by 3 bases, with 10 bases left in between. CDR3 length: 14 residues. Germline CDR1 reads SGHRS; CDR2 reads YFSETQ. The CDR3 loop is CASSLRTDYYGYTF. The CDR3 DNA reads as TGCGCCAGCAGCTTGAGGACAGACTACTATGGCTACACCTTC.

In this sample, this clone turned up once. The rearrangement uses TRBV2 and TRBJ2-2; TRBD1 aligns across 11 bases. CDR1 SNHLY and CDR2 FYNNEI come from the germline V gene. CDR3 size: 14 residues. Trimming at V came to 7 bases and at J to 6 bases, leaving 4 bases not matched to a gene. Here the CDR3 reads CASTGTGGAGELFF. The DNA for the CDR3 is TGTGCCAGCACCGGGACAGGGGGGGCCGGGGAGCTGTTTTTT.

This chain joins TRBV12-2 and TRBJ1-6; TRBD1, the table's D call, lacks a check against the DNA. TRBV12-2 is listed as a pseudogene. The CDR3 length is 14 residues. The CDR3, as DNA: TGTGCAAGTCGCGCGGACAGGGGAAAATCACCCCTCCACTTT. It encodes CASRADRGKSPLHF.

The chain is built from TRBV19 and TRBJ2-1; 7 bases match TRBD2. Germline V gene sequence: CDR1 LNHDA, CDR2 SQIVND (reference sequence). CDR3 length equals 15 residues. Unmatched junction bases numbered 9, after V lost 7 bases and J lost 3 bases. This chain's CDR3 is CASTPGIAGYNEQFF. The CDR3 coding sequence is TGTGCCAGTACCCCCGGGATAGCGGGCTACAATGAGCAGTTCTTC.

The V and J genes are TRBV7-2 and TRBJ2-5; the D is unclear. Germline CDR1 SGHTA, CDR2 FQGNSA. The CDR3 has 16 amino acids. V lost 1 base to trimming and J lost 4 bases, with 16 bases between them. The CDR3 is CASSLVSWAARETQYF. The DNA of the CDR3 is TGTGCCAGCAGCTTAGTTTCGTGGGCAGCACGAGAGACCCAGTACTTC.

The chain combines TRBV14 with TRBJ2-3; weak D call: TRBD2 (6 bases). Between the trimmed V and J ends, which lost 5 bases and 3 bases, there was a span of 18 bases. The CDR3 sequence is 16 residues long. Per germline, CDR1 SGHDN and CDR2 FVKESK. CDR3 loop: CASSKLAGGVTDTQYF. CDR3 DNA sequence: TGTGCCAGCAGCAAACTAGCCGGAGGGGTTACAGATACGCAGTATTTT.

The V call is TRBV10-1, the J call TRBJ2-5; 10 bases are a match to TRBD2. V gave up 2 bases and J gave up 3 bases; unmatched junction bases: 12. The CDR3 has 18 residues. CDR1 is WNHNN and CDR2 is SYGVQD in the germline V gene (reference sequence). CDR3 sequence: CASSEIRSGRAPEETQYF. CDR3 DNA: TGCGCCAGCAGTGAGATCCGGAGCGGGAGGGCCCCAGAAGAGACCCAGTACTTC.